These 27 T cell receptor beta chains were sequenced from one sample in a study of blood T cells in healthy people across ages. Sample-barcoded 5' priming and a J-beta primer mix drove a second PCR of about 7 to 12 cycles. Each CDR3 protein gets one entry after TCRdb re-called the 5' RACE reads with MiXCR. Of 1.5 million to 2 million distinct CDR3 sequences listed, 28% are singletons. The source material was blood. These receptors were obtained from a woman aged 30 to 39 in good health.

The rearrangement joins TRBV9 to TRBJ2-1; 12 bases line up with TRBD2. J gave up 10 bases and V 3 bases, and 11 bases lay outside the gene matches. The CDR3 totals 16 residues. The germline V gene encodes CDR1 SGDLS and CDR2 YYNGEE. CDR3 amino acids: CASSAPGLAGLWEQFF. The CDR3 DNA reads as TGTGCCAGCAGCGCTCCGGGACTAGCGGGCTTATGGGAGCAGTTCTTC.

This clonotype was observed a few times. The gene calls are TRBV19 and TRBJ1-5; 7 nucleotides match TRBD1. J was trimmed by 5 bases and V by 6 bases; bases with no gene match: 10. Germline CDR1 and CDR2: LNHDA and SQIVND (reference sequence). This CDR3 is built from 15 residues. For the CDR3, the DNA is TGTGCCAGTAGGCAGCAGGGGGGACGATATCAGCCCCAGCATTTT. Its translation is CASRQQGGRYQPQHF.

This clonotype appeared many times. The J gene is TRBJ2-1, the V gene TRBV7-9, with TRBD2 matching 12 bases. The germline gives CDR1 SEHNR, CDR2 FQNEAQ (reference sequence). CDR3 length: 16 amino acids. The junction had 2 bases not matched to a gene; V was cut back by 2 bases and J by 3 bases. CDR3 sequence reads: CASSLRTSGIYNEQFF. The CDR3 coding sequence is TGTGCCAGCAGCTTAAGGACTAGCGGGATCTACAATGAGCAGTTCTTC.

This clonotype was detected ten times or more. The chain has TRBV20-1 and TRBJ2-3, with TRBD1 matching over 7 bases. The junction had 7 bases not matched to a gene; V was cut back by 3 bases and J by 4 bases. CDR1 and CDR2 from the germline V gene are DFQATT and SNEGSKA (reference sequence). The CDR3 is made up of 14 amino acids. CDR3 sequence: CSARRRQGADTQYF. The CDR3 DNA follows: TGCAGTGCTAGGCGGCGGCAGGGGGCAGATACGCAGTATTTT.

This chain connects TRBV12-3 or TRBV12-4 to TRBJ2-7; 7 bases agree with TRBD1. V lost 5 bases, J lost 3 bases, and 19 bases stayed unmatched. The CDR3 loop spans 18 amino acids. This chain's CDR3 is CASSPNSTGSIPYYEQYF. For the CDR3, the DNA is TGTGCCAGCAGTCCCAATTCGACAGGGTCGATCCCCTACTACGAGCAGTACTTC.

This clonotype was counted only a few times. This clone may be a read error of a much larger clone one base away. The chain couples TRBV29-1 to TRBJ2-7, with D perhaps matching TRBD2 (6 bases). CDR1 and CDR2 (germline): SQVTM, ANQGSEA. V was pared by 0 bases and J by 7 bases, with 13 bases between. The CDR3 contains 13 residues. CDR3 region: CSVEDRREDEQYF. CDR3 nucleotides: TGCAGCGTTGAAGATCGGAGGGAGGATGAGCAGTACTTC.

This rearrangement joins TRBV11-2 to TRBJ2-2; no firm D call. V was cut by 7 bases and J by 6 bases, with 21 bases left in between. Per the germline V gene, CDR1 is SGHAT and CDR2 is FQNNGV. CDR3 size: 16 residues. The CDR3 protein is CASTGFGLYLSGELFF. CDR3 DNA sequence: TGTGCCAGCACCGGGTTTGGTTTATATTTATCCGGGGAGCTGTTTTTT.

There are a few counts of this clonotype. The chain is built from TRBV6-5 and TRBJ2-3, with 9 bases identical to TRBD2. The CDR3 runs to 15 residues. Germline V CDR1 and CDR2: MNHEY, SVGAGI. V lost 6 bases, J lost 3 bases, and 7 bases stayed unmatched. The CDR3: CASSQREVGTDTQYF. The CDR3 coding sequence is TGTGCCAGCAGCCAGCGGGAGGTAGGAACAGATACGCAGTATTTT.

The rearrangement uses TRBV5-1 and TRBJ1-5; maybe TRBD1 (6 bases). CDR3 length equals 13 residues. CDR1 is SGHRS, CDR2 YFSETQ, per germline. The V and J ends lost 0 bases and 9 bases respectively, with 10 bases between them. CDR3 loop: CASSLEGDRPQHF. The CDR3 DNA sequence: TGCGCCAGCAGCTTGGAGGGGGACCGGCCCCAGCATTTT.

This clonotype occurred many times. This chain uses TRBV24-1 with TRBJ2-3; the D gene is possibly TRBD1 (5 bases). The V end was cut by 6 bases, the J end by 2 bases, with 8 bases between. The CDR3 contains 13 residues. Germline V gives CDR1 KGHDR, CDR2 SFDVKD. The CDR3 protein is CATSPTVTDTQYF. As DNA, the CDR3 is TGTGCCACCAGTCCGACAGTCACAGATACGCAGTATTTT.

Only a few counts were recorded for this clonotype. V gene TRBV2 combines with J gene TRBJ2-4; D not resolved. The DNA end favors TRBJ2-7, so the J call may be wrong. Looked up from germline, CDR1 is SNHLY and CDR2 is FYNNEI. The CDR3 is made up of 12 amino acids. CDR3 in amino acids: CASSESYDEQYF. The CDR3 nucleotides read TGTGCCAGCAGTGAAAGTTACGACGAGCAGTACTTC.

This rearrangement joins TRBV6-5 to TRBJ2-7, with D uncertain. The CDR3 extends over 16 amino acids. Trimming shortened V by 0 bases and J by 0 bases, and 12 bases separated the two germline ends. In germline, CDR1 is MNHEY, CDR2 SVGAGI. The CDR3 loop reads CASSYSSRSSSYEQYF. CDR3 in DNA: TGTGCCAGCAGTTACTCGTCGCGTTCAAGCTCCTACGAGCAGTACTTC.

J is TRBJ1-4 and V is TRBV20-1, with D perhaps TRBD1 (5 bases). Germline-derived CDR1 and CDR2 are DFQATT and SNEGSKA (reference sequence). V was shortened by 1 base and J by 5 bases, with 17 bases between the two germline ends. CDR3 length equals 16 residues. CDR3 in amino acids: CSARVGEGTGNEKLFF. CDR3 bases: TGCAGTGCTAGAGTCGGCGAGGGGACGGGGAATGAAAAACTGTTTTTT.

This clonotype was seen more than once but under ten times. The chain employs TRBV3-1 and TRBJ2-7; the D is unclear. V gave up 1 base and J gave up 5 bases, with 12 bases separating them. The CDR3 has 14 residues. Germline V gives CDR1 LGHDT, CDR2 YNNKEL (reference sequence). The CDR3 protein is CASSQGWRVNEQYF. In nucleotides, the CDR3 is TGTGCCAGCAGCCAAGGTTGGCGCGTGAACGAGCAGTACTTC.

This clonotype was detected many times. This chain connects TRBV12-3 or TRBV12-4 to TRBJ2-1; possibly TRBD1 or TRBD2 for D (5 bases each). The CDR3 consists of 13 residues. V lost 5 bases to trimming and J lost 8 bases, with 13 bases between them. The CDR3 DNA follows: TGTGCCAGCAGTCTGCCGGGGCTGGATGAGCAGTTCTTC. Its protein is CASSLPGLDEQFF.

This clonotype has more than one count but fewer than ten. J is TRBJ1-2 and V is TRBV2, with a possible D match to TRBD1 (6 bases). Germline values: CDR1 SNHLY, CDR2 FYNNEI. Between the trimmed V and J ends, which lost 1 base and 0 bases, there was a span of 12 bases. The CDR3 runs 16 residues. CDR3 region: CASSEEQGRSNYGYTF. DNA of the CDR3: TGTGCCAGCAGTGAAGAGCAGGGGCGATCTAACTATGGCTACACCTTC.

This rearrangement joins TRBV29-1 to TRBJ2-7; maybe TRBD2 (7 bases). Trimming removed 0 bases from V and 4 bases from J, with 16 bases in between. Germline CDR1 SQVTM, CDR2 ANQGSEA. This CDR3 region has 15 residues. The CDR3 DNA sequence: TGCAGCGTTGAAGATTGGGGGGGGGCGGTGTACGAGCAGTACTTC. Its translation: CSVEDWGGAVYEQYF.

The chain employs TRBV20-1 and TRBJ1-5; D unresolved. V was trimmed by 3 bases and J by 0 bases, leaving 6 bases between them. The CDR3 runs to 13 residues. Germline assignment: CDR1 DFQATT and CDR2 SNEGSKA (reference sequence). This CDR3 reads CSASMDSNQPQHF. The CDR3 DNA follows: TGCAGTGCTAGTATGGATAGCAATCAGCCCCAGCATTTT.

The V gene is TRBV7-9, the J gene TRBJ2-5; TRBD2 aligns across 8 bases. Per germline, CDR1 SEHNR and CDR2 FQNEAQ (reference sequence). The CDR3 totals 16 residues. V trimming: 5 bases; J trimming: 5 bases; junction bases outside the gene matches: 13. CDR3 DNA: TGTGCCAGCAGCCCCAACCTACTAGCGGCAGGGGAGACCCAGTACTTC. The encoded protein is CASSPNLLAAGETQYF.

The V call is TRBV5-1, the J call TRBJ2-1, with 9 bases lining up with TRBD2. V gave up 1 base and J gave up 6 bases; unmatched junction bases: 2. Germline-derived CDR1 and CDR2 are SGHRS and YFSETQ. The CDR3 is 14 residues long. The CDR3 protein is CASSLRTSANEQFF. In DNA, the CDR3 is TGCGCCAGCAGCTTGAGGACTAGCGCCAATGAGCAGTTCTTC.

The chain carries TRBV7-2 and TRBJ2-3; 7 bases match TRBD1. This CDR3 is 18 amino acids long. Per the germline V gene, CDR1 is SGHTA and CDR2 is FQGNSA. V was clipped by 2 bases and J by 0 bases; unmatched bases: 11. Written as DNA, the CDR3 is TGTGCCAGCAGCTTAAGGGCCCCAGGGGGTTCAAGCACAGATACGCAGTATTTT. This translates into CASSLRAPGGSSTDTQYF.

This clonotype was observed a handful of times. This chain uses TRBV29-1 with TRBJ1-1; no clear D gene. The CDR3 consists of 12 residues. V lost 4 bases and J lost 0, with 6 bases in between. CDR1 SQVTM and CDR2 ANQGSEA come from the germline V gene. The CDR3 sequence: CSVAAMNTEAFF. The CDR3 DNA sequence: TGCAGCGTTGCAGCAATGAACACTGAAGCTTTCTTT.

The chain uses TRBV7-6 and TRBJ2-1, with 9 nucleotides matching TRBD1. V lost 1 base to trimming and J lost 5 bases; unmatched junction nucleotides: 0. Germline CDR1 is SGHVS and CDR2 is FNYEAQ. This CDR3 is built from 14 residues. CDR3 sequence (DNA): TGTGCCAGCAGCTTAGGGGACAGGGACAATGAGCAGTTCTTC. Amino acid sequence: CASSLGDRDNEQFF. Using reference TRBV7-6 and TRBJ2-1 for the parts outside the CDR3, the full variable domain is GAGVSQSPRYKVTKRGQDVALRCDPISGHVSLYWYRQALGQGPEFLTYFNYEAQQDKSGLPNDRFSAERPEGSISTLTIQRTEQRDSAMYRCASSLGDRDNEQFFGPGTRLTVL.

This clonotype was seen many times. This chain links TRBV9 with TRBJ2-1; 12 nucleotides match TRBD2. J gave up 8 bases and V 4 bases, and 7 bases lay outside the gene matches. The CDR3 extends over 15 amino acids. Germline V lookup: CDR1 SGDLS, CDR2 YYNGEE. The CDR3 DNA reads as TGTGCCAGCAGCCTAGGGACTAGCGGGTGGGATGAGCAGTTCTTC. It translates to CASSLGTSGWDEQFF.

This sequence joins TRBV4-2 and TRBJ2-1, with D perhaps given as TRBD1 or TRBD2 (6 bases each). Germline lookup yields CDR1 LGHNA and CDR2 YNFKEQ. The CDR3 has 15 amino acids. V lost 4 bases and J lost 2, with 12 bases in between. The CDR3 is CASSPSGAAYNEQFF. CDR3 DNA: TGTGCCAGCAGCCCCTCGGGGGCCGCCTACAATGAGCAGTTCTTC.

Concerning this clonotype itself: Germline and junction disagree at one end, which may indicate a read error. This sequence joins TRBV12-3 or TRBV12-4 and TRBJ2-7; 9 nucleotides line up with TRBD2. The CDR3 totals 14 residues. The CDR3 sequence is CGSREAGGSYEQYF. DNA of the CDR3: TGTGGCAGCAGGGAAGCGGGGGGCTCCTACGAGCAGTACTTC.

This clonotype was observed a handful of times. V is TRBV12-3 or TRBV12-4 and J is TRBJ2-1; D is unclear. The CDR3 loop spans 12 amino acids. The V gene lost 1 base and the J gene lost 10 bases, with 8 bases spanning the gap. CDR3 in DNA: TGTGCCAGCAGTTTAGATCCTAAGGAGCAGTTCTTC. Amino acid sequence: CASSLDPKEQFF.